This record looks at one T cell receptor (beta chain) sequence and its context. The V gene's germline CDR1 is MDHEN and CDR2 SYDVKM. The CDR3 consists of 14 residues. V lost 1 base and J 3 bases, leaving 9 bases between the germline ends. Original methodology: Amplification of reference gene primers was used by the study to estimate nucleated cell counts. Repertoires were generated with immunoSEQ multiplex PCR, while TCRdb's copy carries only in-frame clones and drops some. V and J calls and clone size are those listed in that table; D and trimming were worked out from the DNA. The sample has under 350,000 clones; roughly 86% are singletons. The data were obtained in a study of blood T cell repertoires in COVID-19. The overall study: In each case, the material was cDNA or gDNA derived from T cells, B-cell-depleted T cells, or PBMCs.

Enrollment of patients from Seattle took place during active infection, with longitudinal follow-up. Sequenced: peripheral blood. The clonotype comes from a woman aged 30 to 39 with COVID-19, enrolled during active disease. This chain joins TRBV28 and TRBJ1-2; D not certain. CDR3 nucleotides: TGTGCCAGCAGTTTATTCGCGGCATACTATGGCTACACCTTC. The encoded protein is CASSLFAAYYGYTF.